These 9 T cell receptor beta chains came from one sample sequenced in a study of blood T cell repertoires in COVID-19. Only in-frame clones appear in the TCRdb table, and some are missing; sequencing was by immunoSEQ multiplex PCR. Of approximately 300,000 clones listed, 85% to 90% are singletons. Sequencing input: PBMCs or T cells enriched from blood (not recorded which). These receptors originate from a woman aged 25 to 45 who had recovered from COVID-19.

This clone was picked up one time. The chain employs TRBV19 and TRBJ1-6, with D possibly TRBD1 on 5 matching bases. This CDR3 comprises 15 residues. Germline values: CDR1 LNHDA, CDR2 SQIVND (reference sequence). The ends were cut back, 6 bases at V and 5 bases at J, with 14 bases in the middle. CDR3 amino acids: CASSSDWGHNSPLHF. The CDR3 region has the DNA TGTGCCAGTAGCTCCGACTGGGGCCATAATTCACCCCTCCACTTT.

This chain links TRBV7-9 with TRBJ1-4; D possibly corresponds to TRBD1 (6 bases). Germline CDR1 is SEHNR and CDR2 is FQNEAQ (reference sequence). With 1 base removed from V and 10 bases from J, the gap between germline ends came to 13 bases. The CDR3 runs to 14 residues. CDR3 sequence reads: CASSLDLQGVKLFF. DNA for the CDR3: TGTGCCAGCAGCTTAGATTTACAGGGTGTAAAACTGTTTTTT.

CDR3 loop: CASSLRPAAGELFF. In DNA, the CDR3 is TGTGCCAGCAGTTTAAGGCCGGCGGCCGGGGAGCTGTTTTTT. The V gene is TRBV27, the J gene TRBJ2-2; D gene uncertain. In germline, CDR1 is MNHEY, CDR2 SMNVEV (reference sequence). V lost 2 bases to trimming and J lost 6 bases, with 10 bases between them. The CDR3 length is 14 residues.

V is TRBV2 and J is TRBJ1-5, with D unclear. CDR3 size: 10 residues. Trimming pared 4 bases from V and 14 bases from J, leaving 9 bases between. Per germline, CDR1 SNHLY and CDR2 FYNNEI. CDR3: CASSGPEKHF. The CDR3 DNA follows: TGTGCCAGCAGTGGGCCAGAAAAGCATTTT.

The V call is TRBV11-2, the J call TRBJ1-1; TRBD1 is a possible D gene (6 bases). The CDR3 loop spans 18 amino acids. V lost 2 bases to trimming and J lost 4 bases, with 23 bases between them. Looked up from germline, CDR1 is SGHAT and CDR2 is FQNNGV. CDR3 nucleotides: TGTGCCAGCAGCTTAAGTCCCTCCCCGACAGGCGAGGGCACTGAAGCTTTCTTT. Amino acids: CASSLSPSPTGEGTEAFF.

J is TRBJ1-1 and V is TRBV18; D is possibly TRBD1 (5 bases). V was pared by 2 bases and J by 4 bases, with 14 bases between. CDR1 KGHSH and CDR2 LQKENI come from the germline V gene. The CDR3 contains 15 residues. CDR3 sequence reads: CASSPSQGSSTEAFF. DNA of the CDR3: TGTGCCAGCTCACCAAGTCAGGGTTCGAGCACTGAAGCTTTCTTT.

The CDR3 sequence: CASSHSNEKLFF. The CDR3 DNA reads as TGTGCCAGCAGCCATTCAAATGAAAAACTGTTTTTT. The chain is built from TRBV3-1 (or the pseudogene TRBV3-2) and TRBJ1-4; no clear D gene. This CDR3 has 12 amino acids. V was shortened by 3 bases and J by 5 bases, with 4 bases between the two germline ends. Germline CDR1 reads LGHDT; CDR2 reads YNNKEL (reference sequence).

The V and J genes are TRBV6-1 and TRBJ1-5, with no clear D. The CDR3 loop spans 16 amino acids. Trimming stripped 1 base from V and 0 bases from J, with 10 bases between. CDR1 is MNHNS, CDR2 SASEGT, per germline. The CDR3 sequence: CASSEVIGDSNQPQHF. CDR3 coding DNA: TGTGCCAGCAGTGAAGTTATAGGAGATAGCAATCAGCCCCAGCATTTT.

The V and J genes are TRBV25-1 and TRBJ2-7; 11 nucleotides line up with TRBD2. V lost 6 bases to trimming and J lost 2 bases; unmatched junction nucleotides: 6. This CDR3 is 15 amino acids long. The germline gives CDR1 MGHDK, CDR2 SYGVNS. The CDR3 nucleotides read TGTGCCAGCAGCCTATCTAGCGGGAGGCCCTACGAGCAGTACTTC. The encoded protein is CASSLSSGRPYEQYF.